This passage covers 5 T cell receptor delta chains from one sample sequenced in a study of delta chains in infants with herpesvirus infections. Gamma-chain- and delta-chain-specific primers converted PBMC RNA into TCR cDNA. TCRdb called clones from the RT-PCR reads again using CATT. The sample contains about 260 delta-chain clones, about 38% of which appear only once. Sequenced material: peripheral blood, taken at time point 1 of longitudinal follow-up. These receptors originate from a human donor who was a Ugandan infant, either HIV-exposed or HIV-unexposed (not recorded which).

This clone is labeled as large. This chain links TRDV1 with TRDJ3, with a tentative D call TRDD3 (5 bases). CDR3 length: 20 residues. The germline CDR1 and CDR2 sequences are TSWWSYY and QGS. Deletions cut 0 bases from V and 3 bases from J, with 18 bases between. CDR3 loop: CALGELFAWGRFWDTRQMFF. In nucleotides, the CDR3 is TGTGCTCTTGGGGAACTATTTGCTTGGGGACGCTTCTGGGACACCCGACAGATGTTTTTC.

This clone showed up just a few times. This likely stems from a read error, as it lies one base from a far larger clone. V and J are TRDV1 and TRDJ1; a weak D match, TRDD2 (6 bases). Germline V gene data show CDR1 as TSWWSYY and CDR2 as QGS. The CDR3 contains 21 residues. V dropped 2 bases and J dropped 0 bases, with 28 bases sitting between them. CDR3 in amino acids: CALGEGSFRRGPVGYTDKLIF. CDR3 in DNA: TGTGCTCTTGGGGAAGGTTCCTTCCGAAGGGGGCCAGTTGGGTACACCGATAAACTCATCTTT.

This clone was counted between two and nine times. A single base is all that separates this from a far larger clone, so a read error is likely. The CDR3 nucleotides are TGTGCCTGTGACGCCTGGGGCACCGATAAACTCATCTTT. This encodes CACDAWGTDKLIF. The chain joins TRDV2 to TRDJ1, with a tentative D call TRDD3 (6 bases). Germline CDR1 and CDR2: GEAIGNYY and EKD. This CDR3 region has 13 residues. V was shortened by 3 bases and J by 1 base, with 8 bases between the two germline ends.

A note on this clone: A far larger clone is off by one base, so a read error is likely. The identical CDR3 is also encoded by other nucleotide sequences in the sample. The CDR3 here is CALGERKRISMSVPSNTDKLIF. CDR3 bases: TGTGCTCTTGGGGAAAGGAAGAGGATATCAATGTCTGTCCCGTCAAACACCGACAAACTCATCTTT. V and J are TRDV1 and TRDJ1; D may be TRDD3 (5 bases). This CDR3 contains 22 residues. In germline, CDR1 is TSWWSYY, CDR2 QGS.

This clone is large (0.1 to 1%). The chain joins TRDV2 to TRDJ2, with D tentatively TRDD3 (5 bases). In germline, CDR1 is GEAIGNYY, CDR2 EKD. The CDR3 has 16 residues. V lost 0 bases and J 3 bases, leaving 13 bases between the germline ends. CDR3 amino acids: CACDTTFRGMTAQLFF. Written as DNA, the CDR3 is TGTGCCTGTGACACCACCTTTAGGGGAATGACAGCACAACTCTTCTTT.